This T cell receptor beta chain was found in a study of response to subunit inactivated influenza vaccine. General study findings and limits: Authors suggested seasonal influenza vaccinations each recruit few new T cells.

Germline CDR1 and CDR2: SGDLS and YYNGEE. The CDR3 runs 16 residues. J gave up 3 bases and V 0 bases, and 5 bases lay outside the gene matches. One entry per CDR3 protein results from TCRdb running MiXCR on the RT-PCR reads. Of about 780,000 distinct CDR3 sequences in the sample, about a fifth are singletons; the top ten hold approximately 10%. As concerns this clonotype: Antigen specificity is unknown.

The gene calls are TRBV9 and TRBJ2-2, with 7 nucleotides matching TRBD2. The TCR sequence derives from a man between 45 and 60 years old who received an inactivated influenza vaccine. This specimen consisted of PBMCs from blood, obtained roughly 5 days after vaccination. The CDR3 coding sequence is TGTGCCAGCAGCGTAGCTTGGGCGGGGGACACCGGGGAGCTGTTTTTT. Translating gives CASSVAWAGDTGELFF.